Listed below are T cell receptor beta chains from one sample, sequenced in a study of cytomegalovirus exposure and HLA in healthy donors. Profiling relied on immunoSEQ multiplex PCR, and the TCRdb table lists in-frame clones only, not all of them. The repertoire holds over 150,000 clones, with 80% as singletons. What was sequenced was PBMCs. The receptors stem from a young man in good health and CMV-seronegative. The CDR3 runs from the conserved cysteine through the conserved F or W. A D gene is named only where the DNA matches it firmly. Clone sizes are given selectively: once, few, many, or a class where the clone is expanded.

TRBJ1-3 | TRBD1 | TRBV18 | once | TGTGCCAGCTCACCATCGGACAGGGGGCACACCATATATTTT | CASSPSDRGHTIYF
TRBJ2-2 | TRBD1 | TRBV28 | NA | TGTGCCAGCATCCGTCAGGGACAGGGTGGTTCCGGGGAGCTGTTTTTT | CASIRQGQGGSGELFF
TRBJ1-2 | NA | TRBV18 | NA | TGTGCCAGCTCACCACTGAGTTCGGGGAGCTGGGACTATGGCTACACCTTC | CASSPLSSGSWDYGYTF
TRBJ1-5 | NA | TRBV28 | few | TGTGCCAGCAGAACACAGGTCCAGCCCCAGCATTTT | CASRTQVQPQHF
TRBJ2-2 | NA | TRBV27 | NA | TGTGCCAGCAGCTCGACAAGTACCGGGGAGCTGTTTTTT | CASSSTSTGELFF
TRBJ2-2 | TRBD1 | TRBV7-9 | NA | TGTGCCAGAACAGGGGGCGAAAACACCGGGGAGCTGTTTTTT | CARTGGENTGELFF
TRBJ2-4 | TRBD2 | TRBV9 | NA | TGTGCCAGCAGCGTAGGGGGGGGGTTAGCCAAAAACATTCAGTACTTC | CASSVGGGLAKNIQYF
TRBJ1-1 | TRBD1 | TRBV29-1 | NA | TGCAGCGTTAGACAGGGGTGGACTGAAGCTTTCTTT | CSVRQGWTEAFF
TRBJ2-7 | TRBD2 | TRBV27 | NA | TGTGCCAGCAGTTTACTAGCGGGGAACCAACCCTACGAGCAGTACTTC | CASSLLAGNQPYEQYF
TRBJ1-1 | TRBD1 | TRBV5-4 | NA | TGTGCCAGCAGCACCGCACGGGACAGAGAAGCTTTCTTT | CASSTARDREAFF
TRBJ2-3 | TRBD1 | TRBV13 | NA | TGTGCCAGCAGCTTCCCGGGACAGGGGGTCACAGATACGCAGTATTTT | CASSFPGQGVTDTQYF
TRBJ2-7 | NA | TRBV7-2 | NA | TGTGCCAGCAACCATGGGGGGTACGAGCAGTACTTC | CASNHGGYEQYF
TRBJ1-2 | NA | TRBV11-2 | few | TGTGCCAGCAGCTTAGATGCAGGGGCCCATTTCAACTATGGCTACACCTTC | CASSLDAGAHFNYGYTF
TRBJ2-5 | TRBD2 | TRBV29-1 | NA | TGCAGCGTCGACCTGGGACTAGCGGGAGTCGGGACCCAGTACTTC | CSVDLGLAGVGTQYF
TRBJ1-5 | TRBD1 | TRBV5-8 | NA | TGTGCCAGCAGCTTGGGGAACAGGGGAAGGAGTCAGCCCCAGCATTTT | CASSLGNRGRSQPQHF
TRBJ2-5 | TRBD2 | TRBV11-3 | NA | TGTGCCAGCAGCTCCTCGGGGGGGGAGGGAGAGACCCAGTACTTC | CASSSSGGEGETQYF
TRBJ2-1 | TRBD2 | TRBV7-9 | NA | TGTGCCAGCCTGACCCGGGGGGGCATGGGCAATGAGCAGTTCTTC | CASLTRGGMGNEQFF
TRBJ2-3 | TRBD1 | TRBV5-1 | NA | TGCGCCAGCAGCTGGACGACAGGGACCGGCACAGATACGCAGTATTTT | CASSWTTGTGTDTQYF
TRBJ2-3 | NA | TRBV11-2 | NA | TGTGCCAGCACCCCGGGCGGGGTAACAGATACGCAGTATTTT | CASTPGGVTDTQYF
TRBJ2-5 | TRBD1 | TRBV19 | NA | TGTGCCAGTAGTATAGACAGGGGGCGCAGGGAGACCCAGTACTTC | CASSIDRGRRETQYF
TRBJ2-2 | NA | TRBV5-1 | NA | TGCGCCAGCAGCTTGGTGGAGGGAGCCGGGGAGCTGTTTTTT | CASSLVEGAGELFF
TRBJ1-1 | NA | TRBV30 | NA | TGTGCCTGGAGTCCCTTGAACACTGAAGCTTTCTTT | CAWSPLNTEAFF
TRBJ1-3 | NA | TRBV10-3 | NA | TGTGCCATCCAGGACAGCTCTGGAAACACCATATATTTT | CAIQDSSGNTIYF